This T cell receptor (beta chain) was captured by sequencing in a study of persistence of HIV-infected CD4 T cells. Study as a whole: Antigen stimulation activated a lower proportion of cells, more of them memory, than anti-CD3/anti-CD28 stimulation.

The CDR3 runs to 16 residues. V trimming: 1 base; J trimming: 9 bases; junction bases outside the gene matches: 5. Germline lookup yields CDR1 SGHRS and CDR2 YFSETQ. Nonspecific anti-CD3/anti-CD28 bead stimulation represents the broad CD4+ T cell repertoire. Sorting selected CD4+ T cells upregulating both CD40 ligand and CD69. This was the immunoSEQ version 4 assay in survey mode. Using immunoSEQ multiplex PCR, the repertoire was profiled, and TCRdb retains in-frame clones only, with some absent. Found here are roughly 43,000 clones, roughly 90% of them singletons; the top ten hold just over 1%. A remark on this clone: What it recognizes is unknown.

This receptor was identified in an adult man with HIV who was CMV-seropositive. J is TRBJ2-1 and V is TRBV5-1; TRBD2 matches 15 bases. This material consisted of CD4+ T cells sorted from PBMCs after roughly 18-hour stimulation, taken from a patient who received antiretroviral therapy. The CDR3 DNA reads TGCGCCAGCAGCTTGCGGGGACTAGCGGGGGGAACTGAGCAGTTCTTC. This codes for CASSLRGLAGGTEQFF.